This passage covers 28 T cell receptor beta chains from one sample sequenced in a study of blood T cell repertoires in COVID-19. The repertoire was sequenced with immunoSEQ multiplex PCR; TCRdb's copy has only in-frame clones and lacks some. The table includes 120,000 or so clones, about 80% detected once. Sequenced input: peripheral blood. These receptors originate from a human donor in a cohort sampled during active COVID-19.

The chain couples TRBV30 to TRBJ2-3; D remains unclear. The CDR3 length is 15 residues. Trimming removed 2 bases at V and 0 bases at J, with 12 bases between. CDR1 is GTSNPN and CDR2 is SVGIG in the germline V gene (reference sequence). The CDR3, as DNA: TGTGCCTGGAGTATCGGTTTCACTAGCACAGATACGCAGTATTTT. Its translation is CAWSIGFTSTDTQYF.

The CDR3: CASSPRTSGAKNIQYF. The CDR3 DNA is TGTGCCAGCAGCCCCCGGACTAGCGGAGCCAAAAACATTCAGTACTTC. This chain links TRBV11-2 with TRBJ2-4; 10 nucleotides agree with TRBD2. CDR1 and CDR2 (germline): SGHAT, FQNNGV. V lost 5 bases to trimming and J lost 0 bases; unmatched junction nucleotides: 4. The CDR3 covers 16 residues.

V is TRBV7-6 and J is TRBJ2-5; 9 positions match TRBD1. This CDR3 has 15 amino acids. CDR1 is SGHVS and CDR2 is FNYEAQ in the germline V gene. V lost 1 base to trimming and J lost 5 bases; unmatched junction nucleotides: 5. This CDR3 reads CASSLGTGGMETQYF. The CDR3 region has the DNA TGTGCCAGCAGCTTAGGAACAGGGGGCATGGAGACCCAGTACTTC.

The V gene is TRBV6-2 or TRBV6-3, the J gene TRBJ1-1; possible D gene TRBD1, 5 bases. The CDR3 spans 15 residues. The ends were cut back, 7 bases at V and 4 bases at J, with 19 bases in the middle. CDR1 and CDR2 from the germline V gene are MNHEY and SVGEGT. This CDR3 is CASTPGGALITEAFF. The CDR3 coding sequence is TGTGCCAGCACCCCCGGTGGGGCCCTAATCACTGAAGCTTTCTTT.

The genes are TRBV11-2 and TRBJ2-5; a weak D match, TRBD1 (6 bases). V was clipped by 2 bases and J by 2 bases, with 12 bases between them. Per the germline V gene, CDR1 is SGHAT and CDR2 is FQNNGV. CDR3 length: 15 residues. The CDR3 loop is CASSLLRGQQETQYF. CDR3 DNA: TGTGCCAGCAGCTTACTTAGGGGACAACAAGAGACCCAGTACTTC. Based on the CDR3 plus reference TRBV11-2 and TRBJ2-5, the full variable domain is EAGVAQSPRYKIIEKRQSVAFWCNPISGHATLYWYQQILGQGPKLLIQFQNNGVVDDSQLPKDRFSAERLKGVDSTLKIQPAKLEDSAVYLCASSLLRGQQETQYFGPGTRLLVL.

The chain couples TRBV5-1 to TRBJ2-1; TRBD2 agrees at 9 bases. Trimming took 4 bases from V and 5 from J; bases not matched to a gene: 7. The CDR3 is made up of 15 amino acids. Germline values: CDR1 SGHRS, CDR2 YFSETQ. As DNA, the CDR3 is TGCGCCAGCAGCATCCTAGCGGGATTTCACAATGAGCAGTTCTTC. As protein: CASSILAGFHNEQFF.

This rearrangement joins TRBV18 to TRBJ2-2, with 7 bases aligning to TRBD1. Germline CDR1 is KGHSH and CDR2 is LQKENI. Losses at the gene ends were 4 bases for V and 0 bases for J; bases not matched to a gene: 2. This CDR3 has 15 residues. CDR3 nucleotides: TGTGCCAGCTCACTGGACAGGACGAACACCGGGGAGCTGTTTTTT. This codes for CASSLDRTNTGELFF.

V usage is TRBV5-1 and J usage is TRBJ1-3; D uncertain. Germline V gene data show CDR1 as SGHRS and CDR2 as YFSETQ. V was pared by 4 bases and J by 0 bases, with 11 bases between. The CDR3 has 15 residues. The CDR3 sequence is CASSRGESSGNTIYF. The CDR3 DNA sequence: TGCGCCAGCAGCCGGGGAGAGAGCTCTGGAAACACCATATATTTT.

In DNA, the CDR3 is TGTGCCAGCAGATCAGAGGCGCGGAACACTGAAGCTTTCTTT. It is translated as CASRSEARNTEAFF. This chain joins TRBV6-5 and TRBJ1-1; D gene uncertain. Per germline, CDR1 MNHEY and CDR2 SVGAGI. Trimming removed 6 bases at V and 1 base at J, with 12 bases between. The CDR3 sequence is 14 residues long.

CDR3 coding DNA: TGTGCCAGCAGCCCGGGACTAGGGGAAGAGACCCAGTACTTC. It is translated as CASSPGLGEETQYF. The gene calls are TRBV9 and TRBJ2-5, with 8 bases fitting TRBD2. Germline V CDR1 and CDR2: SGDLS, YYNGEE. V shed 4 bases and J 3 bases; nucleotides not matched to a gene: 5. CDR3 length: 14 residues.

This sequence joins TRBV4-3 and TRBJ2-5; TRBD2 matches 9 bases. The CDR3 loop spans 15 amino acids. Germline V gene data show CDR1 as LGHNA and CDR2 as YSLEER. The junction had 7 bases not matched to a gene; V was cut back by 1 base and J by 7 bases. The CDR3 DNA reads as TGCGCCAGCAGCCAAGTCCATAGCGGGAGTGGGACCCAGTACTTC. Amino acid sequence: CASSQVHSGSGTQYF.

The rearrangement links TRBV30 to TRBJ1-1; weak D call: TRBD1 (6 bases). Germline lookup yields CDR1 GTSNPN and CDR2 SVGIG (reference sequence). Trimming took off 4 bases at V and 4 bases at J, with 19 bases between the two ends. CDR3 size: 15 residues. The CDR3 sequence: CAWIKNGRGSTEAFF. The CDR3 nucleotides are TGTGCCTGGATAAAAAATGGTAGGGGGAGCACTGAAGCTTTCTTT.

The chain uses TRBV24-1 and TRBJ2-3; 8 bases map to TRBD1. CDR1 is KGHDR, CDR2 SFDVKD, per germline. Losses at the gene ends were 4 bases for V and 6 bases for J; bases not matched to a gene: 8. The length of the CDR3 is 15 residues. CDR3 in amino acids: CATSETGQAYDTQYF. The CDR3 nucleotides read TGTGCCACCAGTGAAACGGGACAGGCCTACGATACGCAGTATTTT.

The chain has TRBV9 and TRBJ1-2; TRBD1 is a possible D gene (6 bases). CDR3 size: 12 residues. Germline values: CDR1 SGDLS, CDR2 YYNGEE. Between the trimmed V and J ends, which lost 3 bases and 10 bases, there was a span of 13 bases. The CDR3: CASSEGVEDYTF. CDR3 bases: TGTGCCAGCAGCGAGGGGGTGGAGGACTACACCTTC.

This clone was detected once. The rearrangement links TRBV6-6 to TRBJ2-3, with 7 bases identical to TRBD1. CDR1 MNHNY and CDR2 SVGAGI come from the germline V gene (reference sequence). The CDR3 has 16 residues. V was pared by 6 bases and J by 1 base, with 10 bases of the junction left unmatched. CDR3 sequence: CASRDFKGQRTDTQYF. Here the CDR3 DNA reads TGTGCCAGCAGGGACTTTAAGGGACAGCGCACAGATACGCAGTATTTT.

The chain uses TRBV9 and TRBJ2-1, with TRBD2 identical over 10 bases. CDR3 size: 16 residues. V lost 0 bases, J lost 9 bases, and 9 bases stayed unmatched. Germline values: CDR1 SGDLS, CDR2 YYNGEE. The CDR3 region is CASSVATAGGQGEQFF. CDR3 coding DNA: TGTGCCAGCAGCGTAGCTACAGCGGGGGGGCAGGGTGAGCAGTTCTTC.

This chain connects TRBV28 to TRBJ1-3; D is unresolved. Per germline, CDR1 MDHEN and CDR2 SYDVKM. V lost 7 bases to trimming and J lost 0 bases, with 10 bases between them. The CDR3 sequence is 14 residues long. CDR3 coding DNA: TGTGCCAGCAAGGAGGGATTCTCTGGAAACACCATATATTTT. Residues: CASKEGFSGNTIYF.

This clone turned up a few times. The same CDR3 also results from other DNA sequences found in this sample. CDR3 sequence reads: CASSLTGSSGNTIYF. The CDR3, as DNA: TGTGCCAGCAGCCTTACAGGGAGCTCTGGAAACACCATATATTTT. The gene calls are TRBV6-5 and TRBJ1-3; D possibly corresponds to TRBD1 (6 bases). Trimming removed 6 bases at V and 0 bases at J, with 12 bases between. This CDR3 is built from 15 residues. Per the germline V gene, CDR1 is MNHEY and CDR2 is SVGAGI.

The chain recombines TRBV27 with TRBJ2-1; possibly TRBD1 for D (5 bases). V gave up 9 bases and J gave up 4 bases, with 10 bases separating them. Germline CDR1 MNHEY, CDR2 SMNVEV (reference sequence). The length of the CDR3 is 12 residues. The CDR3 reads CASSGRYNEQFF. The CDR3 coding sequence is TGTGCCAGTTCAGGGCGATACAATGAGCAGTTCTTC.

In this sample, this clone turned up once. The chain recombines TRBV27 with TRBJ2-6, with a tentative D call TRBD2 (5 bases). Germline values: CDR1 MNHEY, CDR2 SMNVEV (reference sequence). V dropped 6 bases and J dropped 2 bases, with 14 bases sitting between them. This CDR3 comprises 16 residues. CDR3 sequence: CASRFRGTAGANVLTF. The CDR3 nucleotides are TGTGCCAGCAGGTTCCGGGGAACGGCTGGGGCCAACGTCCTGACTTTC.

The CDR3 nucleotides read TGTGCCAGCAGCCTCCCGGGGGGCGGCTACACCTTC. Translation: CASSLPGGGYTF. The chain recombines TRBV5-6 with TRBJ1-2; D is possibly TRBD1 (6 bases). CDR1 is SGHDT and CDR2 is YYEEEE in the germline V gene. This CDR3 region has 12 residues. The V end was cut by 4 bases, the J end by 8 bases, with 12 bases between.

The chain combines TRBV9 with TRBJ1-2, with TRBD1 identical over 7 bases. V lost 0 bases to trimming and J lost 6 bases; unmatched junction nucleotides: 5. CDR3 length: 14 residues. Per germline, CDR1 SGDLS and CDR2 YYNGEE. CDR3: CASSVVQGPHGYTF. The CDR3 DNA follows: TGTGCCAGCAGCGTAGTACAGGGGCCCCATGGCTACACCTTC.

The gene calls are TRBV5-6 and TRBJ2-3, with D unclear. Trimming cost V 3 bases and J 0 bases, with 14 bases left between them. The CDR3 runs 16 residues. Per germline, CDR1 SGHDT and CDR2 YYEEEE. The CDR3 DNA reads TGTGCCAGCAGCTCAAGACATATCCGAAGCACAGATACGCAGTATTTT. Its translation: CASSSRHIRSTDTQYF. Based on the CDR3 plus reference TRBV5-6 and TRBJ2-3, the full variable domain is DAGVTQSPTHLIKTRGQQVTLRCSPKSGHDTVSWYQQALGQGPQFIFQYYEEEERQRGNFPDRFSGHQFPNYSSELNVNALLLGDSALYLCASSSRHIRSTDTQYFGPGTRLTVL.

The CDR3 sequence: CASATLVLDTQYF. The CDR3 DNA sequence: TGTGCCAGCGCAACGCTAGTTCTAGATACGCAGTATTTT. J is TRBJ2-3 and V is TRBV5-5; D remains ambiguous. The length of the CDR3 is 13 residues. Germline V gives CDR1 SGHKS, CDR2 YYEKEE (reference sequence). Trimming shortened V by 7 bases and J by 5 bases, and 14 bases separated the two germline ends. Full variable domain (remainder filled in from reference TRBV5-5 and TRBJ2-3): DAGVTQSPTHLIKTRGQQVTLRCSPISGHKSVSWYQQVLGQGPQFIFQYYEKEERGRGNFPDRFSARQFPNYSSELNVNALLLGDSALYLCASATLVLDTQYFGPGTRLTVL.

The rearrangement uses TRBV2 and TRBJ2-1, with D possibly matching TRBD2 (5 bases). In germline, CDR1 is SNHLY, CDR2 FYNNEI. There are 13 residues in the CDR3. V dropped 1 base and J dropped 12 bases, with 13 bases sitting between them. In DNA, the CDR3 is TGTGCCAGCAGTGAAGAAATAGGGAGTTGGCAGTTCTTC. This codes for CASSEEIGSWQFF.

The rearrangement joins TRBV2 to TRBJ2-7; the D gene is possibly TRBD1 (5 bases). CDR1 SNHLY and CDR2 FYNNEI come from the germline V gene. V lost 8 bases and J 2 bases, leaving 13 bases between the germline ends. This CDR3 is 13 amino acids long. The CDR3 DNA reads as TGTGCCAGCCTCGAGACAGAGGCCTACGAGCAGTACTTC. Protein sequence: CASLETEAYEQYF. Variable domain in full (rest from reference TRBV2 and TRBJ2-7): EPEVTQTPSHQVTQMGQEVILRCVPISNHLYFYWYRQILGQKVEFLVSFYNNEISEKSEIFDDQFSVERPDGSNFTLKIRSTKLEDSAMYFCASLETEAYEQYFGPGTRLTVT.

CDR3 coding DNA: TGTGCCAGCAGCCAGGAACAGGGGGCCGGGGCCAACGTCCTGACTTTC. Its protein product is CASSQEQGAGANVLTF. The chain combines TRBV4-2 with TRBJ2-6; 9 nucleotides agree with TRBD1. CDR3 length equals 16 residues. With V trimmed by 3 bases and J by 4 bases, 4 bases remained unmatched. CDR1 LGHNA and CDR2 YNFKEQ come from the germline V gene.

V usage is TRBV28 and J usage is TRBJ1-5; perhaps TRBD1 as D (6 bases). CDR1 and CDR2 from the germline V gene are MDHEN and SYDVKM. V was cut by 8 bases and J by 0 bases, with 17 bases left in between. CDR3 length: 16 amino acids. CDR3 sequence reads: CASQTGTNPSNQPQHF. The CDR3 DNA follows: TGTGCCAGCCAGACAGGAACCAACCCTAGCAATCAGCCCCAGCATTTT.